What follows are 8 T cell receptor beta chains derived from one specimen sequenced in a study of T-cell reconstitution after alpha-beta-depleted transplantation in children (dated by TCRdb to 2015 to 2016). This specimen's treatment or condition label, interpreted: allogeneic hematopoietic cell transplantation with graft depleted of TCRalphabeta T cells and CD19 B cells. To prepare the library, PCR was applied. The reads were generated on an Illumina HiSeq 2500. TCR libraries were prepared with molecular barcoding, using unique molecular identifiers to normalize TCRbeta repertoire quantification. TCRdb cleaned the public reads at Q25 with fastp, built clones with MiXCR and kept in-frame beta chains. Identical CDR3 protein sequences are pooled into one entry, listed with their most common genes and DNA. The sample includes 84,000 or so distinct CDR3 sequences, with roughly a sixth observed a single time. Roughly a fifth of the sample is taken by the ten largest.

The source was PBMCs, mostly from graft donor cells, collected 180 days after TCRalphabeta/CD19-depleted stem cell transplant. These receptors all come from a male patient between 2 and 10 years old who had a stem cell transplant for acute lymphoblastic leukemia, so the T cells may come from the graft donor.

This clonotype was seen a handful of times. This chain connects TRBV27 to TRBJ2-3; no definite D call. Trimming removed 6 bases from V and 4 bases from J, with 11 bases in between. The CDR3 is 13 residues long. CDR1 MNHEY and CDR2 SMNVEV come from the germline V gene (reference sequence). CDR3 in amino acids: CASSNPLADTQYF. The CDR3 DNA sequence: TGTGCCAGCAGCAACCCCCTAGCAGATACGCAGTATTTT.

This clonotype was seen a handful of times. This rearrangement joins TRBV7-2 to TRBJ1-2; the D is unclear. Germline lookup yields CDR1 SGHTA and CDR2 FQGNSA. Trimming cost V 5 bases and J 1 base, with 11 bases left between them. There are 14 residues in the CDR3. The CDR3, as DNA: TGTGCCAGCAGCCCTAGTGGGTTTAACTATGGCTACACCTTC. Translated, it gives CASSPSGFNYGYTF.

This clonotype has ten or more counts. This chain uses TRBV6-1 with TRBJ2-7; D is perhaps TRBD2 (5 bases). CDR3 length: 11 amino acids. Germline V gene data show CDR1 as MNHNS and CDR2 as SASEGT. Trimming shortened V by 7 bases and J by 3 bases, and 7 bases separated the two germline ends. In nucleotides, the CDR3 is TGTGCCAGCACCGGACTCTACGAGCAGTACTTC. Its protein product is CASTGLYEQYF.

The gene calls are TRBV5-6 and TRBJ2-3; 7 nucleotides line up with TRBD2. The junction had 13 bases not matched to a gene; V was cut back by 9 bases and J by 6 bases. From germline, CDR1 is SGHDT and CDR2 YYEEEE. This CDR3 region has 14 residues. Written as DNA, the CDR3 is TGTGCCACCGCAGGGTGGGGGGGTGAGGATACGCAGTATTTT. Protein sequence: CATAGWGGEDTQYF.

This chain uses TRBV20-1 with TRBJ2-7; D is unresolved. V lost 3 bases to trimming and J lost 7 bases, with 25 bases between them. The CDR3 extends over 16 amino acids. Germline CDR1 is DFQATT and CDR2 is SNEGSKA (reference sequence). Here the CDR3 reads CSARVMARSGLGEQYF. The DNA for the CDR3 is TGCAGTGCTAGGGTGATGGCGAGGTCAGGTCTTGGGGAGCAGTACTTC.

This clonotype was counted between two and nine times. The rearrangement links TRBV29-1 to TRBJ1-1, with TRBD1 matching 8 bases. The CDR3 contains 13 residues. V was pared by 7 bases and J by 2 bases, with 6 bases of the junction left unmatched. In germline, CDR1 is SQVTM, CDR2 ANQGSEA. As DNA, the CDR3 is TGCAGCGGGATGACAGGGGTTAACACTGAAGCTTTCTTT. Translating it yields CSGMTGVNTEAFF. The full variable domain, completed using reference TRBV29-1 and TRBJ1-1, is SAVISQKPSRDICQRGTSLTIQCQVDSQVTMMFWYRQQPGQSLTLIATANQGSEATYESGFVIDKFPISRPNLTFSTLTVSNMSPEDSSIYLCSGMTGVNTEAFFGQGTRLTVV.

V gene TRBV27 combines with J gene TRBJ2-3; D gene uncertain. The germline V and J ends were trimmed by 5 bases and 3 bases, with 18 bases remaining between them. The CDR3 has 16 amino acids. The germline gives CDR1 MNHEY, CDR2 SMNVEV (reference sequence). CDR3 region: CASSVTQIFGTDTQYF. In DNA form, the CDR3 reads TGTGCCAGCAGTGTAACACAGATTTTTGGAACAGATACGCAGTATTTT.

This sequence joins TRBV7-2 and TRBJ1-1; D not certain. The germline CDR1 and CDR2 sequences are SGHTA and FQGNSA. The V and J ends lost 4 bases and 0 bases respectively, with 9 bases between them. The CDR3 is made up of 14 amino acids. DNA for the CDR3: TGTGCCAGCAGCTACAGCATAATGAACACTGAAGCTTTCTTT. Amino acids: CASSYSIMNTEAFF.